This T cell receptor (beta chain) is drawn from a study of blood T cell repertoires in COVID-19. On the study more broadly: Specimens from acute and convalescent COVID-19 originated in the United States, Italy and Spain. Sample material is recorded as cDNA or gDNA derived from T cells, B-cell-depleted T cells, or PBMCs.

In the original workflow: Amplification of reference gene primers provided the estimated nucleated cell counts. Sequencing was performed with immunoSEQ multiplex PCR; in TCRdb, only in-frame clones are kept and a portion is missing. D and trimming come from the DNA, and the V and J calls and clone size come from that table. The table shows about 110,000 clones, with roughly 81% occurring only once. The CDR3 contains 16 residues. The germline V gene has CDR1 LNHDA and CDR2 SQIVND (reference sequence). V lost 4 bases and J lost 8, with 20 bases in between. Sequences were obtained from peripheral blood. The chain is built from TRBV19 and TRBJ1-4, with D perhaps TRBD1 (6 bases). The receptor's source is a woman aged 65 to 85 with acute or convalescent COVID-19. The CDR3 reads CASSSNAGDIGEKLFF. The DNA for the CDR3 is TGTGCCAGTAGTAGCAACGCCGGGGACATCGGGGAAAAACTGTTTTTT.